Listed below are T cell receptor beta chains from one sample, sequenced in a study of blood T cell repertoires in COVID-19. Libraries were prepared by immunoSEQ multiplex PCR; TCRdb keeps only in-frame clonotypes and omits some of them. The top ten clones hold about 0.57% of a sample with some 140,000 clones, roughly nine tenths of them seen once. The sequenced material came from peripheral blood. The receptors come from a man aged 50 to 59 with acute or convalescent COVID-19. CDR3s include the opening cysteine and the closing phenylalanine or tryptophan. D genes are given only for firm matches. Clone size is not always given. Where it is, it says once, few, many or a class for expanded clones.

CDR3aa,CDR3nt,d_gene,abundance,j_gene,v_gene
CASSTGEVNTEAFF,TGCGCCAGCAGTACGGGGGAGGTCAACACTGAAGCTTTCTTT,.,.,TRBJ1-1,TRBV5-1
CAIRGGGSTDTQYF,TGTGCCATCAGGGGCGGGGGAAGCACAGATACGCAGTATTTT,TRBD2,.,TRBJ2-3,TRBV10-3
CASSPHPRDEQFF,TGTGCCAGCTCACCACATCCCCGAGATGAGCAGTTCTTC,.,.,TRBJ2-1,TRBV18
CASSSTMETEAFF,TGTGCCAGCAGCTCGACCATGGAGACTGAAGCTTTCTTT,.,.,TRBJ1-1,TRBV7-3
CASSPSTGILPYSPLHF,TGCGCCAGCAGCCCCTCGACAGGGATTTTACCCTATTCACCCCTCCACTTT,TRBD1,.,TRBJ1-6,TRBV5-1
CASSIGGGNTEAFF,TGTGCCAGTAGTATAGGAGGGGGGAACACTGAAGCTTTCTTT,.,.,TRBJ1-1,TRBV19
CASSSGQTNTEAFF,TGTGCCAGCAGTTCGGGACAGACGAACACTGAAGCTTTCTTT,TRBD1,once,TRBJ1-1,TRBV6-5
CASSSSGSPYEQYF,TGTGCCAGCTCATCCTCCGGTAGCCCCTACGAGCAGTACTTC,.,.,TRBJ2-7,TRBV18
CSASWTSGRALDNEQFF,TGCAGTGCTAGTTGGACTAGCGGGAGGGCCCTGGACAATGAGCAGTTCTTC,TRBD2,once,TRBJ2-1,TRBV20-1
CASSSETSGNREQYF,TGTGCCAGCAGTTCAGAGACTAGCGGGAACAGGGAGCAGTACTTC,TRBD2,.,TRBJ2-7,TRBV27
CASSPRDTAYEQYF,TGCGCCAGCAGCCCTCGGGACACAGCCTACGAGCAGTACTTC,.,few,TRBJ2-7,TRBV4-1
CASSYDRDYGYTF,TGTGCCAGCAGTTATGACAGGGACTATGGCTACACCTTC,TRBD1,.,TRBJ1-2,TRBV6-6
CASSLGGRGDSPLHF,TGTGCCAGCAGCTTAGGTGGGAGGGGAGATTCACCCCTCCACTTT,.,.,TRBJ1-6,TRBV7-8
CASSQGPLGSGSYNEQFF,TGCGCCAGCAGCCAAGGTCCCCTTGGGAGCGGGTCCTACAATGAGCAGTTCTTC,.,.,TRBJ2-1,TRBV4-1
CASSQSGQFTEAFF,TGTGCCAGCAGCCAATCGGGACAGTTCACTGAAGCTTTCTTT,TRBD1,.,TRBJ1-1,TRBV14
CASSLGGATEAFF,TGCGCCAGCAGCTTAGGAGGGGCCACTGAAGCTTTCTTT,.,.,TRBJ1-1,TRBV5-1
CASSLGPLAGGPFPGNEQFF,TGTGCCAGCAGTTTAGGGCCACTAGCGGGAGGGCCGTTCCCGGGCAATGAGCAGTTCTTC,TRBD2,once,TRBJ2-1,TRBV27
CASSYRGQYTEAFF,TGTGCCAGCAGTTACAGGGGGCAATATACTGAAGCTTTCTTT,TRBD1,.,TRBJ1-1,TRBV2
CASSQDRSQYGYTF,TGCGCCAGCAGCCAAGATAGGAGTCAATATGGCTACACCTTC,.,.,TRBJ1-2,TRBV4-3
CASRSTGTYGYGYTF,TGTGCCAGCAGATCGACAGGGACATACGGCTATGGCTACACCTTC,TRBD1,.,TRBJ1-2,TRBV2
CASSTTVAGGTDTQYF,TGTGCCAGCAGCACAACCGTAGCGGGGGGCACAGATACGCAGTATTTT,TRBD2,.,TRBJ2-3,TRBV9
CASSLGAGQNTEAFF,TGTGCCAGCAGCTTAGGAGCGGGGCAGAACACTGAAGCTTTCTTT,.,.,TRBJ1-1,TRBV11-3
CASSHQGISSTDTQYF,TGTGCCAGCAGCCATCAGGGGATCTCAAGCACAGATACGCAGTATTTT,.,once,TRBJ2-3,TRBV13
CASSSQRDPYNEQFF,TGTGCCAGCAGCTCCCAGCGGGACCCCTACAATGAGCAGTTCTTC,TRBD2,.,TRBJ2-1,TRBV5-4
CASSPPGTDTQYF,TGTGCCAGCAGCCCCCCCGGCACAGATACGCAGTATTTT,.,.,TRBJ2-3,TRBV7-3
CASSLLAGPKNIQYF,TGTGCCAGCAGCTTATTGGCAGGGCCCAAAAACATTCAGTACTTC,.,.,TRBJ2-4,TRBV5-6
CASSILNQGYSNQPQHF,TGTGCCAGTAGTATCCTGAACCAGGGGTATAGCAATCAGCCCCAGCATTTT,.,.,TRBJ1-5,TRBV19
CSVGTGDNYGYTF,TGCAGCGTAGGGACAGGGGATAACTATGGCTACACCTTC,TRBD1,.,TRBJ1-2,TRBV29-1
CASRTGGSYGYTF,TGTGCCAGTAGAACAGGGGGTTCCTATGGCTACACCTTC,TRBD1,.,TRBJ1-2,TRBV19
CASSVTNRDGVAFF,TGTGCCAGCAGCGTGACTAACAGGGACGGCGTAGCTTTCTTT,.,once,TRBJ1-1,TRBV9
CASSSGQGADEQFF,TGTGCCAGCAGTTCCGGGCAGGGGGCCGATGAGCAGTTCTTC,TRBD1,.,TRBJ2-1,TRBV27
CASSLIGSTTNEKLFF,TGTGCCAGCAGCTTAATCGGGAGTACCACTAATGAAAAACTGTTTTTT,.,.,TRBJ1-4,TRBV7-9
CASSPLRDRFHNEQFF,TGTGCCAGCAGTCCCCTCCGGGACAGGTTTCACAATGAGCAGTTCTTC,TRBD1,.,TRBJ2-1,TRBV27
CASRSAGEHTQYF,TGCGCCAGCAGATCCGCGGGAGAACATACGCAGTATTTT,TRBD2,.,TRBJ2-3,TRBV10-2
CASSRLLLQGEAFF,TGCGCCAGCAGTCGACTTTTATTACAGGGCGAGGCTTTCTTT,.,.,TRBJ1-1,TRBV4-3
CASSYGGSSYNEQFF,TGTGCCAGCAGCTACGGGGGCAGCTCCTACAATGAGCAGTTCTTC,.,.,TRBJ2-1,TRBV6-5
CASSLALSSYNEQFF,TGTGCCAGCAGCTTGGCCCTGAGTTCCTACAATGAGCAGTTCTTC,.,.,TRBJ2-1,TRBV5-5
CASNFHSNQPQHF,TGTGCCAGTAACTTTCATAGCAATCAGCCCCAGCATTTT,.,.,TRBJ1-5,TRBV19
CASSQHAGANQPQHF,TGCGCCAGCAGCCAGCACGCAGGGGCAAATCAGCCCCAGCATTTT,.,.,TRBJ1-5,TRBV4-3
CASSPGGPRYGYTF,TGTGCCAGCAGCCCCGGCGGCCCCCGCTATGGCTACACCTTC,.,once,TRBJ1-2,TRBV28
CAWGTGHYGYTF,TGTGCCTGGGGGACAGGGCACTATGGCTACACCTTC,TRBD1,.,TRBJ1-2,TRBV30